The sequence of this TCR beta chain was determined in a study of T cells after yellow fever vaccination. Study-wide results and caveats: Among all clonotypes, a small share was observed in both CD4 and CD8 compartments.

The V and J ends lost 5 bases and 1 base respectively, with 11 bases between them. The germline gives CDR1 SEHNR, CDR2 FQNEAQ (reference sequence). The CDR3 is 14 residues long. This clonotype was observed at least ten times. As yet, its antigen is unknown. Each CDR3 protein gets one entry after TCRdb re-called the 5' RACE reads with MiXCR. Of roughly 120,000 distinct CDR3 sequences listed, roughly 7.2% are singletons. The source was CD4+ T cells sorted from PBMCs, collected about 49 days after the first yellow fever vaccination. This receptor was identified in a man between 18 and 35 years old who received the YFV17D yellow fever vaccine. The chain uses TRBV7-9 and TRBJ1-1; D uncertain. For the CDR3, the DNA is TGTGCCAGCAGCGCCCTCGGTGGGAACACTGAAGCTTTCTTT. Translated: CASSALGGNTEAFF.